This section outlines one T cell receptor beta chain sequence together with its context. What it binds is not known. These data are taken from a study of cytomegalovirus exposure and HLA in healthy donors. Notes on the study in general: Later analysis revealed greater clonal expansion in HLA-associated TCR beta chains than in equally common others. In vitro experiments confirmed that a few CMV-associated chains were specific for CMV antigens.

PCR employed 60 Vbeta and 13 Jbeta primers. Sequenced by immunoSEQ multiplex PCR; TCRdb stores in-frame clones only, minus some. In the table there are roughly 150,000 clones, almost 75% of which are singletons. V lost 5 bases and J lost 2, with 9 bases in between. The CDR3 runs to 13 residues. Germline V lookup: CDR1 SGHTA, CDR2 FQGNSA. V usage is TRBV7-2 and J usage is TRBJ1-2; D possibly corresponds to TRBD1 (6 bases). Input material: PBMCs. The receptor was derived from a woman between 18 and 30 years old in good health and CMV-seropositive. Written as DNA, the CDR3 is TGTGCCAGCAGCATACAGGGCAACTATGGCTACACCTTC. Amino acids: CASSIQGNYGYTF.